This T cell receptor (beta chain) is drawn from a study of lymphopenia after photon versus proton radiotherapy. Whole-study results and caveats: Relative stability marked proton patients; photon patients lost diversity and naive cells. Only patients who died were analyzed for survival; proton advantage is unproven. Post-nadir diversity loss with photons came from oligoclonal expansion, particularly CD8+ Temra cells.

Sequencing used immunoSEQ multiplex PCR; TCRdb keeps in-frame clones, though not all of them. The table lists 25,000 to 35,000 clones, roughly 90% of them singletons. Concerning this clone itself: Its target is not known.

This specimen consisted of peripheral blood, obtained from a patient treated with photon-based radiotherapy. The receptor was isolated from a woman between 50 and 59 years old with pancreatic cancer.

The CDR3, as DNA: TGTGCCAGCAGTTTGGGTTCGGGAGGGAGCACAGATACGCAGTATTTT. It specifies CASSLGSGGSTDTQYF. The chain carries TRBV28 and TRBJ2-3; TRBD2 aligns across 8 bases. The length of the CDR3 is 16 residues. V shed 3 bases and J 0 bases; nucleotides not matched to a gene: 5. Germline V gene sequence: CDR1 MDHEN, CDR2 SYDVKM.